This T cell receptor (beta chain) was identified during a study of PD-1 blockade in classical Hodgkin lymphoma. For the study at large: With a 2-week interval, patients received intravenous nivolumab at 3 mg/kg.

All patients relapsed after autologous stem cell transplantation, and brentuximab vedotin exposure varied. Study outcomes and limitations: CD4+ TCR diversity, unlike CD8+, rose significantly by C4D1. Healthy donors were reported to have higher baseline TCR diversity than newly diagnosed patients.

A remark on this clone: The antigen is undetermined.

Assay used: immunoSEQ multiplex PCR; TCRdb lists only in-frame clones, some missing. The table shows fewer than 7,500 clones, with approximately 80% occurring only once. The CDR3 has 14 amino acids. Germline values: CDR1 PRHDT, CDR2 FYEKMQ (reference sequence). V dropped 6 bases and J dropped 13 bases, with 19 bases sitting between them. The receptor was isolated from a human donor with classical Hodgkin lymphoma. The sequencing here drew on peripheral blood mononuclear cells (PBMCs), taken at baseline. The chain uses TRBV13 and TRBJ2-6; TRBD1 might be the D (6 bases). CDR3 residues: CASSEVGHDIVLTF. CDR3 in DNA: TGTGCCAGCAGTGAAGTGGGACACGACATAGTCCTGACTTTC.